One T cell receptor beta chain is described in this entry. What it binds is not known. Germline values: CDR1 SGHVS, CDR2 FNYEAQ. The ends lost 5 bases at V and 7 bases at J; junction bases unmatched: 11. The CDR3 is 15 amino acids. The sample is drawn from a study of post-analysis software for immune sequencing data. Prepared TCR beta cDNA libraries contained unique molecular identifiers. Each CDR3 protein is one row after TCRdb ran MiXCR on the PCR reads. The table shows about 560,000 distinct CDR3 sequences, with 40% to 50% occurring only once. Study-wide findings and caveats: Controls showed lower frequencies than patients for a few TRBV segments, and TRBV5-6, TRBV5-1 and TRBV20-1 were among these. The authors found that F measure strongly co-clustered same-batch samples.

The specimen was blood. The source of this sequence is a girl between 5 and 17 years old with multiple sclerosis. The chain employs TRBV7-6 and TRBJ1-2; 9 bases are shared with TRBD1. The DNA for the CDR3 is TGTGCCAGCAGCGCCGGGACAGGGATTTATGGTGGCTACACCTTC. Protein sequence: CASSAGTGIYGGYTF.